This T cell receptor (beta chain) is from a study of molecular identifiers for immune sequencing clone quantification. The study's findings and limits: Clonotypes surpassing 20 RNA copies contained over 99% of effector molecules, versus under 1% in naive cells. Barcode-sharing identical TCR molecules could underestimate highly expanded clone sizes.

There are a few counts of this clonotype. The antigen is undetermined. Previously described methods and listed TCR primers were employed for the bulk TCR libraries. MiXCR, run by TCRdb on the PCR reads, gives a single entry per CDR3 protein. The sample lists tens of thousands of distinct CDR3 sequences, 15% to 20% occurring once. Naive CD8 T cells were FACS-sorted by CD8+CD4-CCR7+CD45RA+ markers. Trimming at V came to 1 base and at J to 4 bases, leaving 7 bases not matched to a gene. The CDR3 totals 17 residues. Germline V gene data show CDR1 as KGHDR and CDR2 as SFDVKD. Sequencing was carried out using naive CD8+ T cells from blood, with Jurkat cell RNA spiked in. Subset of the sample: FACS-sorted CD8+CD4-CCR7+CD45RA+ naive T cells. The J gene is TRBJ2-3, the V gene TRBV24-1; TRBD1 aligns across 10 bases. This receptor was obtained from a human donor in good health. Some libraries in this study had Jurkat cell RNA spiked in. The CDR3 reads CATSDFDRGLLADTQYF. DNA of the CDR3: TGTGCCACCAGTGATTTCGACAGGGGGCTATTGGCAGATACGCAGTATTTT.